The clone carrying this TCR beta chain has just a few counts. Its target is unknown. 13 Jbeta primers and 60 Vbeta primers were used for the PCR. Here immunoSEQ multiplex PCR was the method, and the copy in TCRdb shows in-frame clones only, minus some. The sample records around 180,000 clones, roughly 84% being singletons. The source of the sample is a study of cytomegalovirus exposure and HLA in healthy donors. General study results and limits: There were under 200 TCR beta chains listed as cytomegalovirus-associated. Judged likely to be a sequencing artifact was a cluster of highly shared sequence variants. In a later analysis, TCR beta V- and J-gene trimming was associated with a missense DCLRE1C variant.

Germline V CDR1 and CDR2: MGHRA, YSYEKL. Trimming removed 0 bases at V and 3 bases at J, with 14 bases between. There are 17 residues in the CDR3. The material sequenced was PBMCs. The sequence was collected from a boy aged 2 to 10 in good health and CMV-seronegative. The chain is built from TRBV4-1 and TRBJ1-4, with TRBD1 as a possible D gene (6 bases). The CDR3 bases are TGCGCCAGCAGCCAAGAAGGCGGGGGCGCGGCTAATGAAAAACTGTTTTTT. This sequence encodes CASSQEGGGAANEKLFF.